This entry lists 26 T cell receptor beta chains sequenced from one sample in a study of CD8+ T cells in alopecia areata. cDNA reverse transcribed from extracted RNA served as the sequencing template. Libraries were prepared by immunoSEQ multiplex PCR; TCRdb keeps only in-frame clonotypes and omits some of them. The sample shows roughly 100,000 clones, approximately 52% of them seen only once. The sequenced sample was CD4+ T cells sorted from blood. These receptors originate from a human donor in good health.

There are a few counts of this clone. The chain joins TRBV30 to TRBJ2-5; D is undetermined. CDR1 GTSNPN and CDR2 SVGIG come from the germline V gene (reference sequence). V was trimmed by 2 bases and J by 6 bases, leaving 7 bases between them. There are 11 residues in the CDR3. DNA for the CDR3: TGTGCCTGGAGTTTGACGAAGACCCAGTACTTC. Amino acids: CAWSLTKTQYF.

This CDR3 is CSVDGQLDTF. The DNA of the CDR3 is TGCAGCGTTGATGGACAGCTCGACACCTTC. V usage is TRBV29-1 and J usage is TRBJ1-2, with D perhaps TRBD1 (6 bases). The length of the CDR3 is 10 residues. V dropped 3 bases and J dropped 12 bases, with 11 bases sitting between them. Germline CDR1 and CDR2: SQVTM and ANQGSEA.

This rearrangement joins TRBV5-1 to TRBJ2-1, with unresolved D. V was shortened by 0 bases and J by 0 bases, with 7 bases between the two germline ends. CDR3 length: 15 amino acids. Germline V gene sequence: CDR1 SGHRS, CDR2 YFSETQ. The CDR3 sequence: CASSLEGPSYNEQFF. CDR3 in DNA: TGCGCCAGCAGCTTGGAAGGCCCCTCCTACAATGAGCAGTTCTTC.

This chain links TRBV7-2 with TRBJ2-5, with D unresolved. The V end was cut by 2 bases, the J end by 4 bases, with 8 bases between. In germline, CDR1 is SGHTA, CDR2 FQGNSA. This CDR3 has 13 residues. DNA for the CDR3: TGTGCCAGCAGCTTAAGTAGGCCAGAGACCCAGTACTTC. Its protein is CASSLSRPETQYF. Drawing the rest from reference TRBV7-2 and TRBJ2-5, the complete variable domain is GAGVSQSPSNKVTEKGKDVELRCDPISGHTALYWYRQSLGQGLEFLIYFQGNSAPDKSGLPSDRFSAERTGGSVSTLTIQRTQQEDSAVYLCASSLSRPETQYFGPGTRLLVL.

J is TRBJ1-2 and V is TRBV30; weak D call: TRBD1 (5 bases). Per the germline V gene, CDR1 is GTSNPN and CDR2 is SVGIG (reference sequence). Trimming left V 0 bases short and J 1 base short, with 6 bases between. This CDR3 is 13 amino acids long. The CDR3 here is CAWSVQDNYGYTF. CDR3 nucleotides: TGTGCCTGGAGTGTACAGGATAACTATGGCTACACCTTC.

The V and J genes are TRBV29-1 and TRBJ1-5; 12 nucleotides align to TRBD1. V lost 4 bases, J lost 9 bases, and 4 bases stayed unmatched. Looked up from germline, CDR1 is SQVTM and CDR2 is ANQGSEA. The CDR3 is made up of 13 amino acids. The CDR3 coding sequence is TGCAGCGTTGCCGGGACAGGGGGCCTGCCCCAGCATTTT. It translates to CSVAGTGGLPQHF.

Regarding this clone: Since no conserved phenylalanine or tryptophan closes the CDR3, a read error is the likely cause. The DNA is omitted, as the CDR3 cannot be located on it reliably, and the CDR3 follows TCRdb's listing. This chain uses TRBV27 with TRBJ2-7; the table calls TRBD2, which could not be checked here. Germline CDR1 and CDR2: MNHEY and SMNVEV (reference sequence). The CDR3 is 8 residues long, counting both termini. CDR3 sequence reads: CASSLPPG.

This clone has just a few counts. An end of the junction does not agree with germline; a read error may underlie this. Other DNA sequences from this sample encode an identical CDR3 as well. The CDR3 bases are TGTGCCAGCACCGTACGGGACACAGAAGCTTTCTTT. It translates to CASTVRDTEAFF. The chain combines TRBV2 with TRBJ1-1; TRBD1 might be the D (6 bases). The germline CDR1 and CDR2 sequences are SNHLY and FYNNEI. This CDR3 has 12 residues.

This clone was seen a few times. V and J are TRBV7-2 and TRBJ2-3; 8 nucleotides line up with TRBD2. CDR3 length: 14 amino acids. Germline CDR1 and CDR2: SGHTA and FQGNSA. V trimming: 5 bases; J trimming: 2 bases; junction bases outside the gene matches: 3. The CDR3 reads CASSPGLATDTQYF. Written as DNA, the CDR3 is TGTGCCAGCAGCCCCGGACTAGCCACAGATACGCAGTATTTT.

This clone was picked up a small number of times. The V gene is TRBV5-1, the J gene TRBJ2-7; 10 bases are a match to TRBD2. J gave up 2 bases and V 0 bases, and 5 bases lay outside the gene matches. Germline CDR1 is SGHRS and CDR2 is YFSETQ. The CDR3 contains 16 residues. CDR3 in amino acids: CASSLVLAGATYEQYF. In DNA, the CDR3 is TGCGCCAGCAGCTTGGTCCTAGCGGGGGCCACCTACGAGCAGTACTTC.

The genes are TRBV11-2 and TRBJ1-5; D uncertain. V lost 0 bases and J lost 2, with 11 bases in between. This CDR3 spans 16 amino acids. Germline V gene data show CDR1 as SGHAT and CDR2 as FQNNGV. The CDR3 loop reads CASSLDRDIGNQPQHF. Written as DNA, the CDR3 is TGTGCCAGCAGCTTAGATCGGGATATTGGCAATCAGCCCCAGCATTTT. The full variable domain, in which reference TRBV11-2 and TRBJ1-5 provide the parts outside the CDR3, is EAGVAQSPRYKIIEKRQSVAFWCNPISGHATLYWYQQILGQGPKLLIQFQNNGVVDDSQLPKDRFSAERLKGVDSTLKIQPAKLEDSAVYLCASSLDRDIGNQPQHFGDGTRLSIL.

The CDR3 reads CASRLTVTDTQYF. The CDR3 nucleotides read TGCGCCAGCAGACTGACAGTCACAGATACGCAGTATTTT. The chain recombines TRBV5-1 with TRBJ2-3; tentatively, D is TRBD1 (5 bases). Trimming shortened V by 5 bases and J by 2 bases, and 9 bases separated the two germline ends. There are 13 residues in the CDR3. The germline gives CDR1 SGHRS, CDR2 YFSETQ.

In this sample, this clone turned up a few times. J is TRBJ2-3 and V is TRBV25-1; 10 bases are a match to TRBD1. The CDR3 is made up of 16 amino acids. With V trimmed by 6 bases and J by 5 bases, 11 bases remained unmatched. Germline V gene sequence: CDR1 MGHDK, CDR2 SYGVNS. The CDR3 sequence is CASRARRGQGQDTQYF. CDR3 in DNA: TGTGCCAGCAGGGCACGTAGGGGACAGGGGCAAGATACGCAGTATTTT.

The DNA for the CDR3 is TGTGCCAGCAGCGTAGGGGCGGGGTGGAGAGGAGAGACCCAGTACTTC. Protein: CASSVGAGWRGETQYF. The chain carries TRBV9 and TRBJ2-5, with D possibly being TRBD2 (6 bases). The CDR3 consists of 16 residues. Trimming removed 0 bases at V and 4 bases at J, with 16 bases between. The germline CDR1 and CDR2 sequences are SGDLS and YYNGEE.

The chain links TRBV2 to TRBJ2-1; D is unresolved. V lost 3 bases, J lost 6 bases, and 12 bases lay in between. In germline, CDR1 is SNHLY, CDR2 FYNNEI. This CDR3 region has 14 residues. The CDR3 spells CASSEQGLRNEQFF. CDR3 bases: TGTGCCAGCAGTGAGCAAGGGCTGCGCAATGAGCAGTTCTTC.

This rearrangement joins TRBV9 to TRBJ2-3, with D perhaps TRBD2 (5 bases). Germline V CDR1 and CDR2: SGDLS, YYNGEE. The CDR3 spans 13 residues. Trimming left V 10 bases short and J 6 bases short, with 18 bases between. The chain's CDR3 is CASDFLRSDTQYF. The CDR3 DNA follows: TGTGCCTCGGACTTCCTCAGATCGGATACGCAGTATTTT.

The genes are TRBV18 and TRBJ1-5, with D perhaps TRBD1 (5 bases). The V end lost 2 bases, the J end lost 0 bases, and 23 bases lay between the germline ends. This CDR3 comprises 20 residues. From germline, CDR1 is KGHSH and CDR2 LQKENI. Written as DNA, the CDR3 is TGTGCCAGCTCACCAAGATCAGGGATCCGGGCGAATTATAGCAATCAGCCCCAGCATTTT. Protein: CASSPRSGIRANYSNQPQHF. Drawing the rest from reference TRBV18 and TRBJ1-5, the complete variable domain is NAGVMQNPRHLVRRRGQEARLRCSPMKGHSHVYWYRQLPEEGLKFMVYLQKENIIDESGMPKERFSAEFPKEGPSILRIQQVVRGDSAAYFCASSPRSGIRANYSNQPQHFGDGTRLSIL.

This chain joins TRBV5-4 and TRBJ2-7, with 12 positions matching TRBD2. CDR1 and CDR2 from the germline V gene are SGHNT and YYREEE (reference sequence). V trimming: 3 bases; J trimming: 3 bases; junction bases outside the gene matches: 7. This CDR3 comprises 16 residues. The CDR3 bases are TGTGCCAGCAGCTCTAGAGGGACTAGCGGGCTCTACGAGCAGTACTTC. Protein product: CASSSRGTSGLYEQYF.

This chain uses TRBV11-1 with TRBJ2-3, with no clear D. The CDR3 covers 11 residues. The ends were cut back, 0 bases at V and 5 bases at J, with 0 bases in the middle. CDR1 is SGHAT and CDR2 is FQDESV in the germline V gene (reference sequence). CDR3 in DNA: TGTGCCAGCAGCTTAGCAGATACGCAGTATTTT. This translates into CASSLADTQYF.

The V gene is TRBV7-2, the J gene TRBJ2-1; the D is unclear. V lost 0 bases, J lost 5 bases, and 8 bases lay in between. This CDR3 region has 14 residues. In germline, CDR1 is SGHTA, CDR2 FQGNSA. Here the CDR3 reads CASSLARANNEQFF. CDR3 sequence (DNA): TGTGCCAGCAGCTTAGCCCGGGCTAACAATGAGCAGTTCTTC.

The chain links TRBV29-1 to TRBJ2-7, with TRBD1 as a possible D gene (6 bases). The CDR3 loop spans 15 amino acids. Germline CDR1 and CDR2: SQVTM and ANQGSEA. Trimming removed 2 bases from V and 1 base from J, with 15 bases in between. The chain's CDR3 is CSVELGQGMSYEQYF. CDR3 DNA sequence: TGCAGCGTTGAATTGGGGCAGGGGATGTCCTACGAGCAGTACTTC.

The CDR3 DNA is TGCGCCAGCAGCTCGGCCGGGACAGGCCTTAAGACCCAGTACTTC. This sequence encodes CASSSAGTGLKTQYF. J is TRBJ2-5 and V is TRBV5-1, with TRBD1 identical over 8 bases. Germline CDR1 and CDR2: SGHRS and YFSETQ. The CDR3 runs to 15 residues. The trim removed 3 bases at V and 6 bases at J, leaving 10 bases unmatched.

This rearrangement joins TRBV7-2 to TRBJ2-3; 7 nucleotides agree with TRBD2. CDR3 length: 14 amino acids. Germline values: CDR1 SGHTA, CDR2 FQGNSA. V gave up 4 bases and J gave up 4 bases; unmatched junction bases: 5. CDR3 sequence: CASSSGLESDTQYF. CDR3 bases: TGTGCCAGCAGCTCCGGACTAGAGTCAGATACGCAGTATTTT.

The chain couples TRBV20-1 to TRBJ2-5, with 7 bases identical to TRBD1. The ends lost 5 bases at V and 6 bases at J; junction bases unmatched: 3. The length of the CDR3 is 11 residues. From germline, CDR1 is DFQATT and CDR2 SNEGSKA (reference sequence). The DNA for the CDR3 is TGCAGTGCTGGGGACAGCCAGACCCAGTACTTC. This gives the protein CSAGDSQTQYF.

This chain connects TRBV7-9 to TRBJ1-4; 9 nucleotides agree with TRBD1. Losses at the gene ends were 6 bases for V and 12 bases for J; bases not matched to a gene: 8. CDR3 length equals 13 residues. CDR1 is SEHNR and CDR2 is FQNEAQ in the germline V gene (reference sequence). The DNA of the CDR3 is TGTGCCAGCAGTCCCGGACAGGGGATCGAACTGTTTTTT. This sequence encodes CASSPGQGIELFF. Full variable domain (missing parts from reference TRBV7-9 and TRBJ1-4): DTGVSQNPRHKITKRGQNVTFRCDPISEHNRLYWYRQTLGQGPEFLTYFQNEAQLEKSRLLSDRFSAERPKGSFSTLEIQRTEQGDSAMYLCASSPGQGIELFFGSGTQLSVL.

In DNA form, the CDR3 reads TGTGCCAGCAGCGGGTCCGGGGCGACTGAAGCTTTCTTT. Its protein product is CASSGSGATEAFF. The chain has TRBV7-6 and TRBJ1-1; tentative D call: TRBD1 (5 bases). There are 13 residues in the CDR3. The germline CDR1 and CDR2 sequences are SGHVS and FNYEAQ. Between the trimmed V and J ends, which lost 5 bases and 5 bases, there was a span of 12 bases.